Listed below are T cell receptor beta chains from one sample, sequenced in a study of T cells in Graves' hyperthyroidism and ophthalmopathy. TCRdb reprocessed the multiplex PCR reads via MiXCR and lists one record per CDR3 protein. The data show fewer than 600,000 distinct CDR3 sequences, with 13% to 15% seen just once and about 17% held by the top ten. The material sequenced was blood. These TCRs come from a woman aged 18-29 years with Graves' hyperthyroidism. Each CDR3 is given with its conserved first and last residue. Fields, in order: V gene, CDR3 protein.

>TRBV29-1
CSVEAVGGGEQFF
>TRBV14
CASSQGFTTGTSTDTQYF
>TRBV12-3/TRBV12-4
CASSPHQGANSPLHF
>TRBV7-8
CASRLAGGNEQFF
>TRBV7-8
CASTAGTGRLQGKGYTF
>TRBV11-2
CASSALLAGGTVETQYF
>TRBV30
CAWTSGLTYNEQFF
>TRBV12-3/TRBV12-4
CASSASSEAFF
>TRBV7-8
CASSSGSNEQSF
>TRBV11-2
CASSFVGTGAQETQYF
>TRBV6-5
CASSSSGLYNEQFF
>TRBV6-5
CASSYDGTNTEAFF
>TRBV6-1
CASIRGLGANQPQHF
>TRBV6-1
CATRWGMNTEAFF
>TRBV11-2
CASSPHVRVQETQYF
>TRBV5-1
CASSRAGTNEKLFF
>TRBV6-1
CASRTGGERELFF
>TRBV5-1
CASSLEVRGDTQYF
>TRBV7-9
CASSSGGGANVLTF
>TRBV11-2
CASSHSGFYNEQFF
>TRBV5-1
CASSLTSGSTQYF
>TRBV10-3
CAISDRGPGDTEAFF
>TRBV2
CASSGPGDQTDTQYF
>TRBV12-3/TRBV12-4
CASTANTEAFF
>TRBV10-1
CASRPDSADEKLFF
>TRBV19
CASSVYRTSGRTSYEQYF
>TRBV12-3/TRBV12-4
CASSSGTSGLRGTGELFF
>TRBV4-2
CASSQPGLAGVGDTQYF
>TRBV12-3/TRBV12-4
CASTIGDEQYF
>TRBV10-3
CASSESAGGSDTQYF
>TRBV2
CASSVRGPGANVLTF
>TRBV19
CASTSGRRLSTDTQYF
>TRBV6-4
CASRQTVAGELFF